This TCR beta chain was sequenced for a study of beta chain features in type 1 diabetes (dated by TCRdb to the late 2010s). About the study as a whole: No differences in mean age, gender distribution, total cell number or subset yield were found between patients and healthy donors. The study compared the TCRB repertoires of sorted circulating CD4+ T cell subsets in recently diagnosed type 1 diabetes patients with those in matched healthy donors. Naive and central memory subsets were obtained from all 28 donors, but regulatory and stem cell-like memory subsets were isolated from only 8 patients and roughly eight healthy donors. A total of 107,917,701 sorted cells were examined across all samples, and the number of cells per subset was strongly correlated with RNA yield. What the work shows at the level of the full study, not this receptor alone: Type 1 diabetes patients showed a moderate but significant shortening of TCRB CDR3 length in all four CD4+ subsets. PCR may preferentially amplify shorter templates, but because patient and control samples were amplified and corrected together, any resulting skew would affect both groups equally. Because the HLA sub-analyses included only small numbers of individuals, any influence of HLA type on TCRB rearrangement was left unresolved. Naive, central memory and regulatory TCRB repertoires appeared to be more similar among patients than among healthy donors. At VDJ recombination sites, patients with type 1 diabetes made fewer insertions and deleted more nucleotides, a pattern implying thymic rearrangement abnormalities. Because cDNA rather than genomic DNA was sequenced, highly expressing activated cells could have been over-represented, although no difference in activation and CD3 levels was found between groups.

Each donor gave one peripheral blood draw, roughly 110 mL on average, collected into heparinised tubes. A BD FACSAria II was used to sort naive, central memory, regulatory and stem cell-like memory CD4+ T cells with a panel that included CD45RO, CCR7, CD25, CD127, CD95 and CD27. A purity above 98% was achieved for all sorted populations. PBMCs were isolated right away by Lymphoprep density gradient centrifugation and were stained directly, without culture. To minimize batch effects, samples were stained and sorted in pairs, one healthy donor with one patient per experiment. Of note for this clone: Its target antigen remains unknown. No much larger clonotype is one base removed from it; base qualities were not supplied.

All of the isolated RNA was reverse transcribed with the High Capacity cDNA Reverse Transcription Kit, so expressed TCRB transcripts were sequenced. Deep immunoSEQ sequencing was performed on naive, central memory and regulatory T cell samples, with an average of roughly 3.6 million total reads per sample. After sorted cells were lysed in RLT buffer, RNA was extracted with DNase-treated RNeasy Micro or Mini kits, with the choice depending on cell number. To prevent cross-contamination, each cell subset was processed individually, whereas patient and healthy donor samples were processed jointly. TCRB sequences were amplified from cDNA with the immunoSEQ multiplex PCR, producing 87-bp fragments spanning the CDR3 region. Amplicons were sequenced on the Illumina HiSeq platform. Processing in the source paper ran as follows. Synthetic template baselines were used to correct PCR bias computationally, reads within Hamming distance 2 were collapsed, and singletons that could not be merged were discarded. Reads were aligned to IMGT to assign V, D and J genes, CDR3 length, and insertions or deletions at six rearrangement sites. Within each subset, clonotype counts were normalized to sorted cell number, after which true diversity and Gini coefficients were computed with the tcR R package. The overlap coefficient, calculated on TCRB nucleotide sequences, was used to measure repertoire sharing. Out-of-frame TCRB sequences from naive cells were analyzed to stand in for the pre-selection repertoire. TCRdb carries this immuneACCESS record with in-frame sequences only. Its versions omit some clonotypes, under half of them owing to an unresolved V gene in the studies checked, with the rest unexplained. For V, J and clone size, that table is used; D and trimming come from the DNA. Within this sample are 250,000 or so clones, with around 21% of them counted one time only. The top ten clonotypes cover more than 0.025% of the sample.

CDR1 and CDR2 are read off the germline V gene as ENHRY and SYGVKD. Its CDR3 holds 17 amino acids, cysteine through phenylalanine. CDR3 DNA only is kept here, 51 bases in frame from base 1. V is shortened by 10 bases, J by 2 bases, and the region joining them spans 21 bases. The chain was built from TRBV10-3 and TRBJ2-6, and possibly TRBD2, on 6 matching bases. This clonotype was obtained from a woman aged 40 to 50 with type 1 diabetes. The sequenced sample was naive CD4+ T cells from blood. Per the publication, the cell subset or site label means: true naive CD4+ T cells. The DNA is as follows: TGTGCCACCGCCCCAACCGCGGGGCTCCCTGGGGCCAACGTCCTGACTTTC. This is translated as CATAPTAGLPGANVLTF.